These T cell receptor beta chains were read from a single sample in a study of T-cell reconstitution after alpha-beta-depleted transplantation in children. TCRdb used MiXCR to reprocess the PCR reads, holding one entry per CDR3 protein. The sample holds hundreds of thousands of distinct CDR3 sequences, 11% seen once. The sequenced sample was PBMCs, obtained before TCRalphabeta/CD19-depleted stem cell transplant. The source of these receptors is a child less than two years old with acute myeloid leukemia, due to receive a stem cell transplant. The CDR3 runs from the conserved cysteine through the conserved F or W. The D gene is left open where the match is weak. The size of a clone is reported for some rows only, either as once, few or many, or as a class for expanded clones.

d_call	v_call	clone_size	j_call	cdr3_aa	cdr3_nt
NA	TRBV7-6	many	TRBJ1-1	CASSLVGRNTEAFF	TGTGCCAGCAGCTTAGTGGGCAGAAACACTGAAGCTTTCTTT
TRBD1	TRBV29-1	many	TRBJ1-2	CSVRRDREGYTF	TGCAGCGTTCGCCGGGACAGGGAAGGCTACACCTTC
NA	TRBV14	few	TRBJ2-5	CASSQGGSRETQYF	TGTGCCAGCAGCCAAGGGGGGTCTCGGGAGACCCAGTACTTC
NA	TRBV19	many	TRBJ2-3	CASKWAAGTDTQYF	TGTGCCAGTAAATGGGCGGCGGGCACAGATACGCAGTATTTT
TRBD2	TRBV15	many	TRBJ2-1	CATSRSYGGRIDSYNEQFF	TGTGCCACCAGCAGATCTTATGGCGGGAGGATTGATTCCTACAATGAGCAGTTCTTC
TRBD1	TRBV3-1	many	TRBJ1-1	CASSQEWATGGTEAFF	TGTGCCAGCAGCCAAGAATGGGCCACAGGGGGAACTGAAGCTTTCTTT
NA	TRBV20-1	many	TRBJ2-1	CSASRRGLNEQFF	TGCAGTGCTAGTAGGAGGGGGCTTAATGAGCAGTTCTTC
NA	TRBV20-1	many	TRBJ1-5	CSAQDANQPQHF	TGCAGTGCCCAAGACGCCAATCAGCCCCAGCATTTT
NA	TRBV21-1	NA	TRBJ2-7	CASSNGTSGGLYTYEQYF	TGTGCCAGCAGCAATGGGACTAGCGGGGGACTATATACCTACGAGCAGTACTTC
NA	TRBV24-1	many	TRBJ2-7	CATADSSYEQYF	TGTGCCACTGCGGACAGCTCCTACGAGCAGTACTTC
TRBD2	TRBV20-1	many	TRBJ2-1	CSARDRRLADPFPLYNEQFF	TGCAGTGCTAGAGATCGGAGACTAGCGGACCCGTTCCCCCTCTACAATGAGCAGTTCTTC
TRBD2	TRBV6-2/TRBV6-3	many	TRBJ2-1	CASSYSGTSGKNLYNEQFF	TGTGCCAGCAGTTACTCCGGGACTAGCGGGAAGAACCTTTACAATGAGCAGTTCTTC
NA	TRBV12-3/TRBV12-4	few	TRBJ1-5	CASRRGLNQPQHF	TGTGCCAGCAGGAGGGGACTAAATCAGCCCCAGCATTTT
TRBD1	TRBV5-5	many	TRBJ2-3	CASSRDRADTQYF	TGTGCCAGCAGCCGGGACAGGGCGGATACGCAGTATTTT
TRBD1	TRBV25-1	NA	TRBJ2-7	CASSGQGEDEQYF	TGTGCCAGCAGTGGACAGGGTGAGGACGAGCAGTACTTC
TRBD2	TRBV4-1	many	TRBJ2-7	CASSQEPSTSGLVYEQYF	TGCGCCAGCAGCCAAGAACCGTCGACATCGGGACTAGTTTACGAGCAGTACTTC
TRBD1	TRBV28	NA	TRBJ2-4	CASSLGTGGRNIQYF	TGTGCCAGCAGTTTAGGGACAGGGGGGAGAAACATTCAGTACTTC
NA	TRBV5-6	many	TRBJ2-7	CASSTLGERSIRSYEQYF	TGTGCCAGCAGCACCTTGGGGGAGAGATCGATCAGATCCTACGAGCAGTACTTC
TRBD1	TRBV7-2	many	TRBJ1-5	CASSSRTGPNQPQHF	TGTGCCAGCAGCTCCCGGACAGGGCCCAATCAGCCCCAGCATTTT
NA	TRBV7-2	many	TRBJ2-7	CASSPGLSRSFF	TGTGCCAGCAGCCCCGGTTTGAGTAGGAGCTTCTTC
NA	TRBV12-3/TRBV12-4	many	TRBJ1-1	CASSFQDSTEAFF	TGTGCCAGCAGTTTTCAGGACAGCACTGAAGCTTTCTTT
TRBD2	TRBV4-3	many	TRBJ2-1	CASSHLAGVHNEQFF	TGCGCCAGCAGCCATCTAGCGGGAGTTCACAATGAGCAGTTCTTC
NA	TRBV18	many	TRBJ1-3	CASSPLETGNTIYF	TGTGCCAGCTCACCTCTGGAAACTGGAAACACCATATATTTT
TRBD2	TRBV29-1	NA	TRBJ2-3	CSVDQRGAGDTQYF	TGCAGCGTTGATCAGCGGGGGGCAGGAGATACGCAGTATTTT
NA	TRBV7-6	NA	TRBJ2-1	CASSPTGFHNEQFF	TGTGCCAGCAGCCCAACAGGGTTCCACAATGAGCAGTTCTTC
NA	TRBV20-1	many	TRBJ2-7	CSARGQVYEQYF	TGCAGTGCTAGAGGACAGGTCTACGAGCAGTACTTC
NA	TRBV20-1	many	TRBJ2-7	CSARDLGGGPRLIF	TGCAGTGCTAGAGACTTAGGAGGAGGACCCCGACTCATCTTC
NA	TRBV20-1	many	TRBJ2-1	CSAGSQRSYNEQFF	TGCAGTGCCGGGTCCCAGCGGTCCTACAATGAGCAGTTCTTC
TRBD2	TRBV10-3	many	TRBJ2-1	CAISDTSGSNEQFF	TGTGCCATCAGTGATACTAGCGGGAGTAATGAGCAGTTCTTC
NA	TRBV5-5	many	TRBJ2-7	CASTTRDLSNEQYF	TGTGCCAGCACCACCAGGGACCTCTCCAACGAGCAGTACTTC
NA	TRBV6-5	many	TRBJ1-4	CASSYRGYEKLFF	TGTGCCAGCAGTTATCGAGGGTACGAAAAACTGTTTTTT
NA	TRBV7-2	many	TRBJ2-1	CASSVRDSANEQFF	TGTGCCAGCAGCGTCCGGGACTCAGCCAATGAGCAGTTCTTC
NA	TRBV24-1	NA	TRBJ2-1	CATSDFRDEQFF	TGTGCCACCAGTGATTTCAGAGATGAGCAGTTCTTC
NA	TRBV20-1	many	TRBJ1-2	CSASLDGYYGYTF	TGCAGTGCTAGTCTTGACGGGTACTATGGCTACACCTTC
NA	TRBV11-2	many	TRBJ2-1	CASSLLNEQFF	TGTGCCAGCAGCCTCCTCAATGAGCAGTTCTTC
NA	TRBV20-1	few	TRBJ1-3	CSAPDASSGNTIYF	TGCAGTGCGCCTGACGCGAGCTCTGGAAACACCATATATTTT
NA	TRBV20-1	few	TRBJ2-7	CSARGGALGGLYF	TGCAGTGCTAGAGGGGGGGCCCTCGGGGGACTGTACTTC
NA	TRBV5-1	many	TRBJ2-7	CASSPSLADPYEQYF	TGCGCCAGCAGCCCGTCGTTAGCGGATCCCTACGAGCAGTACTTC
TRBD1	TRBV19	many	TRBJ1-2	CASSIGRDRGLSGYTF	TGTGCCAGTAGTATTGGCCGGGACAGGGGATTGAGCGGCTACACCTTC
NA	TRBV3-1	many	TRBJ2-5	CASSRQGEETQYF	TGTGCCAGCAGCCGCCAGGGAGAAGAGACCCAGTACTTC
NA	TRBV7-2	many	TRBJ1-1	CASTPSHLDTEAFF	TGTGCCAGCACCCCCTCCCATTTGGACACTGAAGCTTTCTTT
NA	TRBV7-2	few	TRBJ2-7	CASSLLHSSDEQYF	TGTGCCAGCAGCTTACTCCACAGCTCCGACGAGCAGTACTTC
NA	TRBV29-1	many	TRBJ2-7	CSVEGGEQYF	TGCAGCGTTGAAGGGGGCGAGCAGTACTTC
NA	TRBV6-1	many	TRBJ2-1	CASRVDHDSYNEQFF	TGTGCCAGCAGGGTGGACCATGACTCCTACAATGAGCAGTTCTTC
NA	TRBV20-1	NA	TRBJ2-2	CSARKAKDTGELFF	TGCAGTGCTAGAAAAGCGAAGGACACCGGGGAGCTGTTTTTT
NA	TRBV20-1	many	TRBJ2-1	CSARGGGIGNEQFF	TGCAGTGCTAGAGGGGGCGGGATTGGAAATGAGCAGTTCTTC
NA	TRBV5-1	many	TRBJ2-1	CASSLILGGNEQFF	TGCGCCAGCAGCTTAATACTCGGAGGCAATGAGCAGTTCTTC
NA	TRBV28	NA	TRBJ1-2	CAMGPGLDYRHTF	TGTGCCATGGGCCCCGGGCTAGACTACCGACACACCTTC
TRBD1	TRBV30	NA	TRBJ2-1	CAWSRYRGNEQFF	TGTGCCTGGAGTAGATACAGGGGAAATGAGCAGTTCTTC